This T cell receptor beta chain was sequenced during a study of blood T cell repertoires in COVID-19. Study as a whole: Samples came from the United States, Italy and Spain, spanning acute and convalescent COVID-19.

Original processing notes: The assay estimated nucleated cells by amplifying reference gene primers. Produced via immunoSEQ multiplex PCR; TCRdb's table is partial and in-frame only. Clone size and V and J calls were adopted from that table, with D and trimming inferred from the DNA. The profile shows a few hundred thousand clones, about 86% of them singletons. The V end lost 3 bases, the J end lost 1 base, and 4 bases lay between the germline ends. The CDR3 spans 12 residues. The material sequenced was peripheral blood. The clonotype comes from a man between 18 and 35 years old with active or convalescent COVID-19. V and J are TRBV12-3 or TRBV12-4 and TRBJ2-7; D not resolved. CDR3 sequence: CASSFLSYEQYF. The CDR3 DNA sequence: TGTGCCAGCAGTTTCTTGTCCTACGAGCAGTACTTC.